This T cell receptor (beta chain) was identified during a study of metastatic and nonmetastatic thyroid tumors. Study-wide background: Repertoire data that came from the blood and tumor or nodule tissue of malignant and benign thyroid patients were compared. Overall study findings and caveats: Relative to benign nodules, malignant thyroid tumors were reportedly characterized by significantly elevated TCR beta diversity in blood and tumor.

All patients were untreated before thyroid surgery. The CDR3 is 17 residues long. Germline V gives CDR1 ENHRY, CDR2 SYGVKD. There are a few counts of this clone. The antigen is unknown. At one end, the junction sequence differs from germline, possibly due to a read error. Other DNA sequences in this specimen translate into the identical CDR3. Authors' processing steps: Between-group CDR3 differences, defined by clinicopathological status, yielded a distant-metastasis classifier for papillary thyroid cancer. TCRdb re-processed the PCR reads through MiXCR. The V and J calls were determined by TCRdb, not by the authors. The sample contains over 15,000 clones, about a quarter of which appear only once.

This clonotype originated in a female donor with papillary thyroid cancer or a benign thyroid nodule (not recorded which). Some clones in this sample may be carry-over from other donors' samples. This chain joins TRBV10-3 and TRBJ2-2, with 11 bases aligning to TRBD2. Sequencing used tumor tissue. The CDR3 protein is CAISGGTSGSLTGELFF. The CDR3 bases are TGTGCCATCAGTGGGGGGACTAGCGGTAGTTTAACCGGTGAGCTGTTTTTT.